Shown below are 22 T cell receptor beta chains from a single sample sequenced in a study of blood T cell repertoires in COVID-19. Here immunoSEQ multiplex PCR was the method, and the copy in TCRdb shows in-frame clones only, minus some. This table has about 58,000 clones, nearly 90% appearing once. Material for sequencing was peripheral blood. The origin of the receptors is a man between 60 and 70 years old with active COVID-19.

This clone is a singleton in its sample. The chain links TRBV11-2 to TRBJ2-1; 11 bases map to TRBD2. The CDR3 has 20 residues. J lost 4 bases, V lost 0 bases, and 14 bases had no gene match. The germline gives CDR1 SGHAT, CDR2 FQNNGV. The CDR3 reads CASSLELGLAGGRPYNEQFF. In DNA, the CDR3 is TGTGCCAGCAGCTTAGAGTTAGGGCTAGCGGGGGGTCGTCCTTACAATGAGCAGTTCTTC.

The chain carries TRBV11-3 and TRBJ2-2, with 7 positions matching TRBD2. The CDR3 is 15 residues long. Germline assignment: CDR1 SGHNT and CDR2 YENEEA. V trimming: 9 bases; J trimming: 1 base; junction bases outside the gene matches: 8. The CDR3 region is CASSGRQMNTGELFF. The CDR3 DNA reads as TGTGCCAGTAGCGGGCGACAGATGAACACCGGGGAGCTGTTTTTT. Looking up the rest from reference TRBV11-3 and TRBJ2-2 gives the full variable domain: EAGVVQSPRYKIIEKKQPVAFWCNPISGHNTLYWYLQNLGQGPELLIRYENEEAVDDSQLPKDRFSAERLKGVDSTLKIQPAELGDSAVYLCASSGRQMNTGELFFGEGSRLTVL.

V is TRBV5-1 and J is TRBJ1-2; weak D call: TRBD1 (5 bases). This CDR3 is 15 amino acids long. The germline V gene has CDR1 SGHRS and CDR2 YFSETQ. Trimming took off 0 bases at V and 6 bases at J, with 15 bases between the two ends. CDR3 in amino acids: CASSLAGRQPHGYTF. DNA of the CDR3: TGCGCCAGCAGCTTGGCGGGCAGACAGCCCCATGGCTACACCTTC.

This clone was counted a single time. The chain combines TRBV7-9 with TRBJ2-2; 11 bases fit TRBD2. Germline CDR1 is SEHNR and CDR2 is FQNEAQ (reference sequence). Trimming cost V 5 bases and J 6 bases; bases outside gene matches: 5. This CDR3 has 15 residues. Written as DNA, the CDR3 is TGTGCCAGCAGCCCAGGGACTAGCGGAGCCGGGGAGCTGTTTTTT. The encoded protein is CASSPGTSGAGELFF.

The V call is TRBV12-3 or TRBV12-4, the J call TRBJ2-7; no clear D gene. The CDR3 loop spans 12 amino acids. V shed 3 bases and J shed 3 bases, with 6 bases lying between them. CDR3 protein: CASSFYNYEQYF. The CDR3, as DNA: TGTGCCAGCAGTTTTTACAACTACGAGCAGTACTTC.

This chain links TRBV10-3 with TRBJ1-4; 8 bases are a match to TRBD1. With V trimmed by 0 bases and J by 3 bases, 0 bases remained unmatched. The CDR3 is made up of 15 amino acids. The germline CDR1 and CDR2 sequences are ENHRY and SYGVKD. CDR3 region: CAISESTGANEKLFF. The CDR3 DNA reads as TGTGCCATCAGTGAGTCGACAGGGGCTAATGAAAAACTGTTTTTT.

The chain couples TRBV7-3 to TRBJ2-3, with 11 bases fitting TRBD2. Germline trimming cut 5 bases from V and 4 bases from J; bases unmatched to any gene: 2. Germline V gene data show CDR1 as SGHTA and CDR2 as FQGTGA. This CDR3 has 14 residues. Written as DNA, the CDR3 is TGTGCCAGCAGCGCTAGCGGGGGGCCAGATACGCAGTATTTT. Its translation is CASSASGGPDTQYF.

This chain connects TRBV28 to TRBJ2-2; D possibly corresponds to TRBD2 (5 bases). V was pared by 5 bases and J by 3 bases, with 13 bases between. There are 15 residues in the CDR3. CDR1 and CDR2 from the germline V gene are MDHEN and SYDVKM. The CDR3 nucleotides are TGTGCCAGCAGTGATAGGCTAGCCGACACCGGGGAGCTGTTTTTT. This encodes CASSDRLADTGELFF.

The rearrangement joins TRBV5-1 to TRBJ2-1; D is ambiguous. From germline, CDR1 is SGHRS and CDR2 YFSETQ. CDR3 length equals 14 residues. Trimming cost V 0 bases and J 6 bases, with 10 bases left between them. The CDR3 sequence: CASSLELASNEQFF. The CDR3 region has the DNA TGCGCCAGCAGCTTGGAGCTGGCTAGCAATGAGCAGTTCTTC.

J is TRBJ2-6 and V is TRBV5-4; D is uncertain. V lost 0 bases, J lost 2 bases, and 6 bases lay in between. The length of the CDR3 is 15 residues. The germline CDR1 and CDR2 sequences are SGHNT and YYREEE (reference sequence). CDR3 region: CASSLARAGANVLTF. Here the CDR3 DNA reads TGTGCCAGCAGCTTGGCCCGGGCTGGGGCCAACGTCCTGACTTTC.

The genes are TRBV5-4 and TRBJ2-3, with 10 bases lining up with TRBD2. The V gene end was trimmed by 1 base and the J gene end by 10 bases; junction bases not matched to a gene: 12. Germline assignment: CDR1 SGHNT and CDR2 YYREEE (reference sequence). The CDR3 extends over 16 amino acids. The CDR3 reads CASSLSTSGAPVPQYF. The CDR3 DNA is TGTGCCAGCAGCTTGAGTACTAGCGGGGCCCCTGTTCCGCAGTATTTT.

The V and J genes are TRBV5-5 and TRBJ2-7, with D perhaps TRBD1 (5 bases). The CDR3 extends over 13 amino acids. CDR1 is SGHKS and CDR2 is YYEKEE in the germline V gene (reference sequence). V was cut by 4 bases and J by 3 bases, with 11 bases left in between. As DNA, the CDR3 is TGTGCCAGCAGCCAACGACAGATCTACGAGCAGTACTTC. Its protein is CASSQRQIYEQYF.

The chain recombines TRBV6-6 with TRBJ1-3, with D tentatively TRBD1 (5 bases). V was trimmed by 5 bases and J by 0 bases, leaving 14 bases between them. The germline V gene encodes CDR1 MNHNY and CDR2 SVGAGI (reference sequence). CDR3 length: 16 amino acids. The CDR3, as DNA: TGTGCCAGCAGTGCCGGTAACGGGGGCTCTGGAAACACCATATATTTT. It translates to CASSAGNGGSGNTIYF.

CDR3 loop: CASSRTGGAGDTQYF. DNA of the CDR3: TGTGCCAGCAGCCGGACAGGGGGCGCGGGAGATACGCAGTATTTT. The gene calls are TRBV7-3 and TRBJ2-3; TRBD1 matches 11 bases. CDR3 length: 15 residues. Trimming cost V 5 bases and J 5 bases; bases outside gene matches: 6. In germline, CDR1 is SGHTA, CDR2 FQGTGA.

As regards this clone: A junction end diverges from the germline sequence, so it may reflect a read error. This chain connects TRBV5-6 to TRBJ2-7; 10 nucleotides align to TRBD2. Germline V gene data show CDR1 as SGHDT and CDR2 as YYEEEE. The CDR3 is 12 residues long. Written as DNA, the CDR3 is TGTGCCAGCAGCCAATATCGGGGACTAGCGTCCTTC. This encodes CASSQYRGLASF.

This chain uses TRBV7-9 with TRBJ2-7; D might be TRBD1 (5 bases). This CDR3 comprises 15 residues. The V end lost 2 bases, the J end lost 4 bases, and 15 bases lay between the germline ends. Germline V lookup: CDR1 SEHNR, CDR2 FQNEAQ (reference sequence). CDR3 amino acids: CASSLNIDSFYEQYF. DNA of the CDR3: TGTGCCAGCAGCTTAAATATCGACAGTTTTTACGAGCAGTACTTC.

J is TRBJ2-7 and V is TRBV9; D is possibly TRBD1 (6 bases). CDR1 is SGDLS, CDR2 YYNGEE, per germline. The CDR3 runs 16 residues. Trimming pared 3 bases from V and 7 bases from J, leaving 23 bases between. The CDR3 here is CASSDRQAPTPVEQYF. The CDR3 nucleotides are TGTGCCAGCAGCGACAGACAGGCCCCTACCCCGGTGGAGCAGTACTTC.

The CDR3 nucleotides read TGTGCCAGCAGTTTTAGGGAGGATCAGCCCCAGCATTTT. Translation: CASSFREDQPQHF. The chain recombines TRBV12-3 or TRBV12-4 with TRBJ1-5; D is unclear. Trimming removed 3 bases from V and 5 bases from J, with 8 bases in between. This CDR3 is built from 13 residues.

The chain recombines TRBV29-1 with TRBJ2-1; D is perhaps TRBD1 (6 bases). The CDR3 is 13 amino acids. Per germline, CDR1 SQVTM and CDR2 ANQGSEA. The V end was cut by 5 bases, the J end by 6 bases, with 14 bases between. CDR3 DNA: TGCAGCGTTCAGGGGCCCACCCTCAATGAGCAGTTCTTC. This translates into CSVQGPTLNEQFF.

The V call is TRBV2, the J call TRBJ2-3, with D perhaps TRBD2 (6 bases). The CDR3 spans 16 residues. Germline values: CDR1 SNHLY, CDR2 FYNNEI. The V end lost 7 bases, the J end lost 3 bases, and 20 bases lay between the germline ends. The CDR3 coding sequence is TGTGCCAGCATTGGGGTGGGACTCTTGAGGACAGATACGCAGTATTTT. It codes for CASIGVGLLRTDTQYF.

The rearrangement uses TRBV5-6 and TRBJ2-3; weak D call: TRBD1 (6 bases). The CDR3 covers 14 residues. Germline-derived CDR1 and CDR2 are SGHDT and YYEEEE. V lost 1 base to trimming and J lost 4 bases, with 10 bases between them. This CDR3 is CASSLYRVADTQYF. As DNA, the CDR3 is TGTGCCAGCAGCTTGTACAGGGTGGCAGATACGCAGTATTTT.

This chain uses TRBV7-2 with TRBJ2-7; 9 nucleotides agree with TRBD2. CDR3 size: 16 residues. The ends lost 2 bases at V and 5 bases at J; junction bases unmatched: 10. Germline values: CDR1 SGHTA, CDR2 FQGNSA. CDR3 DNA: TGTGCCAGCAGCTTACTCTGGCGGGAGGGTCGGGACGAGCAGTACTTC. Protein: CASSLLWREGRDEQYF.